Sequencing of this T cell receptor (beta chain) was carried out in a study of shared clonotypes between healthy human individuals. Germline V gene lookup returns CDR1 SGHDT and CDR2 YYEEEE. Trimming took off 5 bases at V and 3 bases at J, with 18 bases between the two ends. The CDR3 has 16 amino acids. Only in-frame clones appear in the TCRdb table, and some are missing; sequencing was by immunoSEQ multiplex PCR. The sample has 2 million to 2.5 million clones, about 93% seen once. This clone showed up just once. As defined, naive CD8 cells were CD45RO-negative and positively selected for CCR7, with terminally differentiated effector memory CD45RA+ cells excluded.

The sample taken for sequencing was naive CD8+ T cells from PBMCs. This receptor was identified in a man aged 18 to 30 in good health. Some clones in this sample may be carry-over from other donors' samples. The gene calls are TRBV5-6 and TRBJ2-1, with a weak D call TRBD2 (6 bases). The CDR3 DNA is TGTGCCAGCAGTCTGGAGGGCGGCTACCTCTACAATGAGCAGTTCTTC. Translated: CASSLEGGYLYNEQFF.